This TCR beta chain was found in a study of blood T cells in healthy people across ages. Overall study findings and caveats: PBMCs went unsorted, and a conclusive naive versus antigen-experienced comparison was therefore prevented. Donor CMV infection status was unknown, possibly confounding age-related changes in expanded clonotypes.

It was with a sample-barcoded 5' primer and a J-beta primer mix that a second PCR of roughly 6 to 11 cycles was run. TCRdb used MiXCR to reprocess the 5' RACE reads, holding one entry per CDR3 protein. The table includes 710,000 or so distinct CDR3 sequences, about 34% detected once. Collection of ten milliliters of peripheral blood was performed for each donor. The CDR3 extends over 15 amino acids. The germline V gene encodes CDR1 SQVTM and CDR2 ANQGSEA. V lost 7 bases, J lost 5 bases, and 23 bases lay in between. This clonotype was found many times. Its antigen is as yet unknown. Material for sequencing was blood. The rearrangement joins TRBV29-1 to TRBJ2-5; D is uncertain. The clonotype was recovered from a woman older than 75 in good health. The CDR3 here is CSGRTRMGRWETQYF. The CDR3, as DNA: TGCAGCGGGAGAACAAGGATGGGCAGGTGGGAGACCCAGTACTTC.